The source of this T cell receptor (beta chain) is a study of blood T cell repertoires in COVID-19. Study details: PBMCs, B-cell-depleted T cells, or T cells were the source of the cDNA or gDNA that made up the material.

Per the study methods: Researchers report that nucleated cell counts were estimated from reference gene primer amplification. This table comes from immunoSEQ multiplex PCR, and its TCRdb copy is limited to in-frame clones, with some not included. The V and J calls and the clone size are those of that table, but D and trimming were determined from the DNA. Counted here are around 60,000 clones, 70% to 90% occurring once; the ten biggest clones make up more than 1%. Germline-derived CDR1 and CDR2 are KGHDR and SFDVKD. The CDR3 runs to 16 residues. With 4 bases clipped from V and 3 bases from J, the junction kept 4 bases outside the gene matches.

The clonotype originates from a man aged 40-50 years with acute or convalescent COVID-19. J is TRBJ2-2 and V is TRBV24-1, with 10 bases fitting TRBD1. The sequenced sample was peripheral blood. The CDR3 loop is CATSDDRGLYTGELFF. CDR3 DNA: TGTGCCACCAGTGACGACAGGGGGCTGTACACCGGGGAGCTGTTTTTT.